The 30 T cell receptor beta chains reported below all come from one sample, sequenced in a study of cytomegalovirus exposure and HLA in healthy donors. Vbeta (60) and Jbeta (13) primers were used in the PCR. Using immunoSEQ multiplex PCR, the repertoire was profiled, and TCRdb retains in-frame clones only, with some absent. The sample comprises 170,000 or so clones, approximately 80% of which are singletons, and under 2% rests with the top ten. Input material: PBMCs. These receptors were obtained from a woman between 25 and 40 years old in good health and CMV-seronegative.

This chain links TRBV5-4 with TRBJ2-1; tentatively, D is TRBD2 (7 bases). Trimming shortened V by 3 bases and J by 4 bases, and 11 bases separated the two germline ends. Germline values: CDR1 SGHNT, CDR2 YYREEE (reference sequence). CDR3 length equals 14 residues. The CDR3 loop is CASSSGGPYNEQFF. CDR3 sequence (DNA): TGTGCCAGCAGCTCGGGGGGCCCATACAATGAGCAGTTCTTC.

The CDR3 spells CASSLTLPGLAGNEQFF. CDR3 nucleotides: TGTGCCAGCAGCTTAACGTTACCGGGACTAGCGGGCAATGAGCAGTTCTTC. This rearrangement joins TRBV7-3 to TRBJ2-1, with 12 bases matching TRBD2. V lost 0 bases, J lost 6 bases, and 6 bases stayed unmatched. The CDR3 sequence is 17 residues long. Germline V gene lookup returns CDR1 SGHTA and CDR2 FQGTGA.

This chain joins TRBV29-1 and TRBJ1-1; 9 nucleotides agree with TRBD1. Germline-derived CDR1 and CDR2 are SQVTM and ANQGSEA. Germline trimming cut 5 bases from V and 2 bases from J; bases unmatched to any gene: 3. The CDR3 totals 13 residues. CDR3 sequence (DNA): TGCAGCGTTTCGACAGGGGGAAACACTGAAGCTTTCTTT. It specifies CSVSTGGNTEAFF.

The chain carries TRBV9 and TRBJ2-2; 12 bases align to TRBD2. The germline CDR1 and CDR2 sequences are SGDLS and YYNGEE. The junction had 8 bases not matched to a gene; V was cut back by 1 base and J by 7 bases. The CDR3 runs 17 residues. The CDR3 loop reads CASSVFLAGGLDGELFF. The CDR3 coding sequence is TGTGCCAGCAGCGTATTCCTAGCGGGGGGGCTTGACGGGGAGCTGTTTTTT.

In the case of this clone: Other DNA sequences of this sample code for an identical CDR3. DNA of the CDR3: TGTGCCAGCTCACCCGGACAGGGGACCTACGAGCAGTACTTC. It translates to CASSPGQGTYEQYF. This sequence joins TRBV18 and TRBJ2-7; TRBD1 aligns across 9 bases. Germline CDR1 is KGHSH and CDR2 is LQKENI. The CDR3 extends over 14 amino acids. Losses at the gene ends were 3 bases for V and 2 bases for J; bases not matched to a gene: 2.

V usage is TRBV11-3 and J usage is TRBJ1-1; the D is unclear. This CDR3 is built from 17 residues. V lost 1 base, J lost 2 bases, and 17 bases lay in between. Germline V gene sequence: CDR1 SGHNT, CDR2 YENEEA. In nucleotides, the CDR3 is TGTGCCAGCAGCTTAGCGGGCCACGGACTGATTAACACTGAAGCTTTCTTT. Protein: CASSLAGHGLINTEAFF.

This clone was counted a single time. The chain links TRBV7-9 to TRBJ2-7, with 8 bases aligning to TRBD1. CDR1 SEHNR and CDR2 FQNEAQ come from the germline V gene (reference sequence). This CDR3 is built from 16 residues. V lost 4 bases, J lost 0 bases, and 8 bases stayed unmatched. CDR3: CASSSPTGENSYEQYF. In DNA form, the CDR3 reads TGTGCCAGCAGCTCTCCGACAGGGGAGAACTCCTACGAGCAGTACTTC.

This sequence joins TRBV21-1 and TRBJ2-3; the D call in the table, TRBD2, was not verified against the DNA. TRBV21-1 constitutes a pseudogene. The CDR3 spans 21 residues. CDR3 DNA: TGTGCCAGCAGCAAAAGACCCCCCCAGGTGGTAGCGGGAGGGCTCCCAGATACGCAGTATTTT. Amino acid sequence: CASSKRPPQVVAGGLPDTQYF.

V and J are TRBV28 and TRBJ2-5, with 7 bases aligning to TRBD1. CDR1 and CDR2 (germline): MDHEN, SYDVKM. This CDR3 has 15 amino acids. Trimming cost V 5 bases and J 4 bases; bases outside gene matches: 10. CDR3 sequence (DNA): TGTGCCAGCAGTCCGCAGCGACAGGGAATAGAGACCCAGTACTTC. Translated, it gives CASSPQRQGIETQYF.

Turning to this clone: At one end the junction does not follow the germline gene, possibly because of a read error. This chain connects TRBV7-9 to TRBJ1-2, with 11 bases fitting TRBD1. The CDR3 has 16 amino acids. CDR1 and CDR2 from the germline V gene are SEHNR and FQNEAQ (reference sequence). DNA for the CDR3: TGTTCCAGCAGCTTAGGACAGGGGGCGCAAATTTATGGCTACACCTTC. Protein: CSSSLGQGAQIYGYTF. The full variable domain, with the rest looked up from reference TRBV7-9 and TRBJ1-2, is DTGVSQNPRHKITKRGQNVTFRCDPISEHNRLYWYRQTLGQGPEFLTYFQNEAQLEKSRLLSDRFSAERPKGSFSTLEIQRTEQGDSAMYLCSSSLGQGAQIYGYTFGSGTRLTVV.

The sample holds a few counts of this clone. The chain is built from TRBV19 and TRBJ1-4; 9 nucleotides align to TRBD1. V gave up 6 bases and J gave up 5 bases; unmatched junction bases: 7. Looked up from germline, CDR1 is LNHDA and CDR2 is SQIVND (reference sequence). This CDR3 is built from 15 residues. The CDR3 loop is CASSRTGTGNEKLFF. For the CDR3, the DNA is TGTGCCAGTAGCAGAACCGGGACAGGGAATGAAAAACTGTTTTTT.

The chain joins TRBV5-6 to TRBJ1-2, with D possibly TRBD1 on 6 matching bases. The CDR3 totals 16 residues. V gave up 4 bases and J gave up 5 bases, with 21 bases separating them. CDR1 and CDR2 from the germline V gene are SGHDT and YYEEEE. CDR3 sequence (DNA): TGTGCCAGCAGCCCGGGCTCCGGGACACAAATTTATGGCTACACCTTC. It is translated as CASSPGSGTQIYGYTF.

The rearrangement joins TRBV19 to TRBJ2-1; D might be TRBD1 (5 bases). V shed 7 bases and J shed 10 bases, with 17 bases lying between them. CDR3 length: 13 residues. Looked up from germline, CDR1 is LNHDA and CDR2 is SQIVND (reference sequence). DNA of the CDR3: TGTGCCAGTAATAGTGCAGGGTTTAAAGAGCAGTTCTTC. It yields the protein CASNSAGFKEQFF.

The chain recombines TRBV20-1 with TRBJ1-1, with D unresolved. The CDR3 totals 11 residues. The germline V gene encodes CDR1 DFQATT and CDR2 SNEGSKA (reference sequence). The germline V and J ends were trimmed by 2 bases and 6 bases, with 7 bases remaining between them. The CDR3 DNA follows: TGCAGTGCTAGAAGCGGAGCTGAAGCTTTCTTT. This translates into CSARSGAEAFF.

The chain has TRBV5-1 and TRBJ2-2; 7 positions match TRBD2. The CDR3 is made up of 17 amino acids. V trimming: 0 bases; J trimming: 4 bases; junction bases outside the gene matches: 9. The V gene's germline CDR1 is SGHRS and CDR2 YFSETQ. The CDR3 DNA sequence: TGCGCCAGCAGCTTGGCAGGTCTAGCGGCTCTCACCGGGGAGCTGTTTTTT. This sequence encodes CASSLAGLAALTGELFF.

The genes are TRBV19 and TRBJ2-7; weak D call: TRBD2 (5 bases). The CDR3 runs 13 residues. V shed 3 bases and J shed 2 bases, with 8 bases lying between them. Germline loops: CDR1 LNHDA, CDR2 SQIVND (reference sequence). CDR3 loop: CASSITGTYEQYF. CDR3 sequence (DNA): TGTGCCAGTAGTATCACCGGGACCTACGAGCAGTACTTC.

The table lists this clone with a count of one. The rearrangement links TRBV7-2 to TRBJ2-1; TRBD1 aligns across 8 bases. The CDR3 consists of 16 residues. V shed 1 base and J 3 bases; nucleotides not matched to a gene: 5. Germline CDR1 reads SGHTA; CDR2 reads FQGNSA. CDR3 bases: TGTGCCAGCAGCTTAGTTGGGACAGGAGACTACAATGAGCAGTTCTTC. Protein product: CASSLVGTGDYNEQFF.

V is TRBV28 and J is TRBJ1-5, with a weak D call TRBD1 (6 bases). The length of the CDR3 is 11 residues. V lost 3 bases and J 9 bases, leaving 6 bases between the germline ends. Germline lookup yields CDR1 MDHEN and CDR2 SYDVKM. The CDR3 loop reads CASSFRGPQHF. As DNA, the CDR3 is TGTGCCAGCAGTTTCAGGGGGCCCCAGCATTTT.

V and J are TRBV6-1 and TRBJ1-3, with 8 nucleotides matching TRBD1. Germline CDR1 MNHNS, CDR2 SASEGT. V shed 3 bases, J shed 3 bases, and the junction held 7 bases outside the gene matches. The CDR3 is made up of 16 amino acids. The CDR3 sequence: CASSDAGGSGGNTIYF. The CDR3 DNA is TGTGCCAGCAGTGACGCAGGGGGCTCCGGTGGAAACACCATATATTTT.

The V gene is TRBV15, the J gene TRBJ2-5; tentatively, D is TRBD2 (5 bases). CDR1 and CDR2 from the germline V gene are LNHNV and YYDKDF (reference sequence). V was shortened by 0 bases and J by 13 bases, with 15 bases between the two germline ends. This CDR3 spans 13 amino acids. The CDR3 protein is CATSRDRGVSPYF. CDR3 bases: TGTGCCACCAGCAGAGATCGGGGTGTCTCCCCGTACTTC.

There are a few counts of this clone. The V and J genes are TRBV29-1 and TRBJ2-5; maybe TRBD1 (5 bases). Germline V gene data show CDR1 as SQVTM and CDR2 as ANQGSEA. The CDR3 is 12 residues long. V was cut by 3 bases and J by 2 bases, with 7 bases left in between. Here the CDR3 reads CSVDRTQETQYF. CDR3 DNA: TGCAGCGTTGACAGGACACAAGAGACCCAGTACTTC.

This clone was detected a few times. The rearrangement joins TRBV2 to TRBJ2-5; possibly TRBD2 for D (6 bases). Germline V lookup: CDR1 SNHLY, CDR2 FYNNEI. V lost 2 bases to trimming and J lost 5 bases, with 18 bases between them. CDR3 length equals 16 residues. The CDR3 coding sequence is TGTGCCAGCAGTGAACTAGGAGGGGCTCAGCGTGAGACCCAGTACTTC. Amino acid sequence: CASSELGGAQRETQYF.

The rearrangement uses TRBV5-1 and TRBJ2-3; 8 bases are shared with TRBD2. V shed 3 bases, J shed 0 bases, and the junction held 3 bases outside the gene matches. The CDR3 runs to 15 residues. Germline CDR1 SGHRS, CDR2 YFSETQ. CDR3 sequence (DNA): TGCGCCAGCAGCTCGCTAGCGGGTAGCACAGATACGCAGTATTTT. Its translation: CASSSLAGSTDTQYF.

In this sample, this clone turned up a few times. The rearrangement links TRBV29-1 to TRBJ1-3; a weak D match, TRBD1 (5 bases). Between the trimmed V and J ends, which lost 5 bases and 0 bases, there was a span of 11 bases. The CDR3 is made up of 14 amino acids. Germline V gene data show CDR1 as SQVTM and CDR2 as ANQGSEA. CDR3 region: CSVFVTGSGNTIYF. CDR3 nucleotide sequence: TGCAGCGTTTTCGTCACAGGCTCTGGAAACACCATATATTTT.

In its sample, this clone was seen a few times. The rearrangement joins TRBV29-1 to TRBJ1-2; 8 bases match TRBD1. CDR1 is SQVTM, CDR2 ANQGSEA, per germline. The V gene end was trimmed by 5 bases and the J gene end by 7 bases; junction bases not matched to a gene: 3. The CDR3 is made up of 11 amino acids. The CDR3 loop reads CSVWTGCGYTF. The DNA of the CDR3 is TGCAGCGTTTGGACAGGGTGTGGCTACACCTTC.

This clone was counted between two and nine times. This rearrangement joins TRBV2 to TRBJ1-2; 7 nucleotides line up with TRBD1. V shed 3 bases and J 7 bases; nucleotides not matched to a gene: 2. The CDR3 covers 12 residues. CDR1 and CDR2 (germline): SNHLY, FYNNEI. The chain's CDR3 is CASSDAGGGYTF. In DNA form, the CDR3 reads TGTGCCAGCAGTGACGCAGGGGGTGGCTACACCTTC.

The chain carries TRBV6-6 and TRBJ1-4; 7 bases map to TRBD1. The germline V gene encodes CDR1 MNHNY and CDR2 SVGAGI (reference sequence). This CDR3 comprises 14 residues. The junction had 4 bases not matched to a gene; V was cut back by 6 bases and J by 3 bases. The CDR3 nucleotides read TGTGCCAGCAGCCACACAGGGGCTAATGAAAAACTGTTTTTT. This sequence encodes CASSHTGANEKLFF.

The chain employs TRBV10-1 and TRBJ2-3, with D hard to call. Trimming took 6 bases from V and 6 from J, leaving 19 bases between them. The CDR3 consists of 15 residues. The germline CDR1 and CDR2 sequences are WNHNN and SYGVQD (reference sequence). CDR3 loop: CASSEALGDRDTQYF. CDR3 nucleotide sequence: TGCGCCAGCAGCGAGGCTCTAGGTGATAGGGATACGCAGTATTTT.

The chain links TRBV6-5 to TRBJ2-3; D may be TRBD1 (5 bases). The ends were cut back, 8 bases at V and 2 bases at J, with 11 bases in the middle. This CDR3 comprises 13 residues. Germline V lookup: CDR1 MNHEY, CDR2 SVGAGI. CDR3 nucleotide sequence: TGTGCCAGCGGCAGGGCGGTCACAGATACGCAGTATTTT. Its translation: CASGRAVTDTQYF.

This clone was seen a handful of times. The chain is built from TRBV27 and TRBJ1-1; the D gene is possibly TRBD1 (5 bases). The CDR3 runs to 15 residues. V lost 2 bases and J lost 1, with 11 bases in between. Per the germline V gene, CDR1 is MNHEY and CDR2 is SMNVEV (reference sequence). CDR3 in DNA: TGTGCCAGCAGTTTAATGGGCAGGGCGAACACTGAAGCTTTCTTT. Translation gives CASSLMGRANTEAFF.